The rows below give T cell receptor beta chains drawn from one sample of a study of human T cells and chemical hapten exposure. MiXCR, run by TCRdb on the RACE reads, gives a single entry per CDR3 protein. The sample includes tens of thousands of distinct CDR3 sequences, around 10% of them seen just once. The source material was whole blood, sampled in connection with sensitization to the hapten diphenylcyclopropenone (DPC). The receptors originated from a woman aged 45 to 65 with alopecia areata. Some clones in this sample may be carry-over from other donors' samples. Both conserved end residues are part of each CDR3. The D gene is left open where the match is weak. Clone size is given for some rows only: seen once, a few or many times, or a class if the clone is expanded.

d_call,clone_size,j_call,v_call,cdr3_aa,cdr3_nt
TRBD1,many,TRBJ1-4,TRBV20-1,CSANPSGTGEKLFF,TGCAGTGCTAACCCATCCGGGACAGGGGAAAAACTGTTTTTT
TRBD2,many,TRBJ2-5,TRBV7-8,CASSLVAGLRQETQYF,TGTGCCAGCAGCTTAGTCGCGGGACTACGCCAGGAGACCCAGTACTTC
TRBD1,NA,TRBJ2-3,TRBV28,CASRGQTDTQYF,TGTGCCAGCAGGGGACAGACAGATACGCAGTATTTT
NA,NA,TRBJ2-5,TRBV5-1,CASSWTDSQETQYF,TGCGCCAGCAGCTGGACGGACAGCCAAGAGACCCAGTACTTC
NA,NA,TRBJ2-4,TRBV7-9,CASSWEGRAKNIQYF,TGTGCCAGCAGCTGGGAAGGTAGAGCCAAAAACATTCAGTACTTC
NA,many,TRBJ2-3,TRBV6-2/TRBV6-3,CASSEGGSFDTQYF,TGTGCCAGCAGTGAAGGTGGATCCTTTGATACGCAGTATTTT
NA,few,TRBJ1-5,TRBV4-1,CASSQVDSNQPQHF,TGCGCCAGCAGCCAAGTTGACAGCAATCAGCCCCAGCATTTT
NA,few,TRBJ1-5,TRBV10-2,CASSTRRDQPQHF,TGCGCCAGCAGTACGCGAAGGGATCAGCCCCAGCATTTT
NA,NA,TRBJ2-2,TRBV7-3,CASTPQVGTGELFF,TGTGCCAGCACCCCCCAGGTGGGAACCGGGGAGCTGTTTTTT
NA,few,TRBJ1-4,TRBV11-2,CASSLGPPRGRFEKLFF,TGTGCCAGCAGCTTAGGCCCCCCGCGAGGGCGTTTCGAAAAACTGTTTTTT
NA,NA,TRBJ2-1,TRBV20-1,CSARDPSQYSYNEQFF,TGCAGTGCTAGAGATCCTTCGCAGTACTCCTACAATGAGCAGTTCTTC
TRBD2,many,TRBJ2-7,TRBV20-1,CSGTSGSYEQYF,TGCAGCGGGACTAGCGGGTCCTACGAGCAGTACTTC
NA,few,TRBJ1-2,TRBV5-1,CASSLGGGDPSNYGYTF,TGCGCCAGCAGCTTGGGCGGCGGGGACCCGAGTAACTATGGCTACACCTTC
NA,many,TRBJ1-6,TRBV12-3/TRBV12-4,CASTLRDRSNSPLHF,TGTGCCAGCACTCTCCGGGACCGCTCAAATTCACCCCTCCACTTT
TRBD2,many,TRBJ2-1,TRBV5-1,CASSLGTLAGGDEQFF,TGCGCCAGCAGCTTGGGCACCTTAGCGGGAGGTGATGAGCAGTTCTTC
TRBD1,NA,TRBJ2-7,TRBV12-3/TRBV12-4,CASSTRDRALEQYF,TGTGCCAGCAGCACTCGGGACAGGGCGTTGGAGCAGTACTTC
NA,NA,TRBJ2-1,TRBV7-2,CASSPYTGSYNEQFF,TGTGCCAGCAGCCCGTATACAGGGTCCTACAATGAGCAGTTCTTC
NA,few,TRBJ1-2,TRBV6-2/TRBV6-3,CASSPFDYGYTF,TGTGCCAGCAGCCCCTTTGACTATGGCTACACCTTC
TRBD2,NA,TRBJ2-7,TRBV5-1,CASSQAGGSYEQYF,TGCGCCAGCAGTCAAGCGGGAGGCTCCTACGAGCAGTACTTC
TRBD1,few,TRBJ1-6,TRBV6-2/TRBV6-3,CASSYSTPETGVDNSPLHF,TGTGCCAGCAGTTACTCGACGCCCGAAACAGGGGTCGATAATTCACCCCTCCACTTT
NA,many,TRBJ2-3,TRBV5-1,CASSSDSNTDTQYF,TGCGCCAGCAGTTCGGACTCAAACACAGATACGCAGTATTTT
NA,NA,TRBJ2-4,TRBV10-3,CAISESSVLAKNIQYF,TGTGCCATCAGTGAGTCGTCAGTTCTAGCCAAAAACATTCAGTACTTC
NA,few,TRBJ2-3,TRBV29-1,CSVDAGLGTDTQYF,TGCAGCGTTGATGCGGGGCTAGGCACAGATACGCAGTATTTT
NA,NA,TRBJ2-1,TRBV19,CASSALGFGSYNEQFF,TGTGCCAGTAGCGCCCTGGGCTTCGGGTCCTACAATGAGCAGTTCTTC
NA,few,TRBJ1-2,TRBV10-3,CAIGRSYGYTF,TGTGCCATCGGGCGGAGCTATGGCTACACCTTC
TRBD1,NA,TRBJ1-3,TRBV7-2,CASSLADRAAGNTIYF,TGTGCCAGCAGCTTAGCGGACAGGGCGGCTGGAAACACCATATATTTT
NA,many,TRBJ2-2,TRBV29-1,CSVEDSQRAGELFF,TGCAGCGTTGAAGACTCCCAGAGGGCCGGGGAGCTGTTTTTT
TRBD2,many,TRBJ2-7,TRBV20-1,CSARDPAGGPYEQYF,TGCAGTGCTAGAGACCCAGCGGGGGGACCATACGAGCAGTACTTC
NA,many,TRBJ1-1,TRBV7-6,CASSLGLETTEAFF,TGTGCCAGCAGCTTAGGTCTCGAAACCACTGAAGCTTTCTTT
NA,NA,TRBJ1-3,TRBV5-5,CASSSGAGSGNTIYF,TGTGCCAGCAGTTCCGGGGCAGGCTCTGGAAACACCATATATTTT
TRBD1,NA,TRBJ2-7,TRBV28,CASSDPGQGPYEQYF,TGTGCCAGCAGTGACCCGGGACAGGGTCCCTACGAGCAGTACTTC
NA,NA,TRBJ2-7,TRBV20-1,CSALGPYEQYF,TGCAGTGCTCTTGGACCTTACGAGCAGTACTTC
TRBD1,NA,TRBJ2-4,TRBV4-2,CASSQDVQGGAKNIQYF,TGTGCCAGCAGCCAAGACGTACAGGGGGGAGCCAAAAACATTCAGTACTTC
TRBD1,few,TRBJ2-1,TRBV28,CASSLGRGRIEVEQFF,TGTGCCAGCAGTTTAGGCAGGGGGCGCATCGAGGTTGAGCAGTTCTTC
NA,NA,TRBJ2-5,TRBV27,CASSDGTFQETQYF,TGTGCCAGCAGTGATGGGACATTCCAAGAGACCCAGTACTTC
NA,many,TRBJ1-1,TRBV20-1,CSAGPGVTEAFF,TGCAGTGCTGGCCCGGGGGTTACAGAAGCTTTCTTT
NA,NA,TRBJ2-3,TRBV6-1,CASSESWGDTQYF,TGTGCCAGCAGTGAAAGCTGGGGAGATACGCAGTATTTT
NA,many,TRBJ2-7,TRBV12-3/TRBV12-4,CASREGTQPTYEQYF,TGTGCCAGCAGGGAAGGGACACAGCCTACCTACGAGCAGTACTTC
NA,NA,TRBJ2-1,TRBV4-1,CASSQASPQWNEQFF,TGCGCCAGCAGCCAAGCGAGCCCCCAGTGGAATGAGCAGTTCTTC
TRBD1,NA,TRBJ2-2,TRBV12-3/TRBV12-4,CASSSLGQGNTGELFF,TGTGCCAGCAGTTCCCTAGGACAGGGAAACACCGGGGAGCTGTTTTTT
NA,NA,TRBJ2-3,TRBV5-1,CASYTGASSSTDTQYF,TGCGCCAGCTACACGGGAGCGTCTTCTAGCACAGATACGCAGTATTTT
TRBD2,NA,TRBJ2-5,TRBV18,CASSAGLARVETQYF,TGTGCCAGCTCTGCGGGACTAGCAAGAGTGGAGACCCAGTACTTC
TRBD2,few,TRBJ2-5,TRBV18,CASSPTGTSYETQYF,TGTGCCAGCTCACCGACGGGGACTAGCTACGAGACCCAGTACTTC
TRBD1,NA,TRBJ1-2,TRBV5-6,CASSLSAGGGYGYTF,TGTGCCAGCAGCTTGTCCGCAGGGGGCGGCTATGGCTACACCTTC
NA,many,TRBJ2-5,TRBV29-1,CTGKSTETQYF,TGCACCGGAAAGTCAACAGAGACCCAGTACTTC
TRBD2,many,TRBJ2-3,TRBV12-3/TRBV12-4,CASTLAQRGRTDTQYF,TGTGCCAGCACCCTGGCCCAGCGGGGGCGCACAGATACGCAGTATTTT
NA,NA,TRBJ2-7,TRBV18,CASSPQTGRLEQYF,TGTGCCAGCTCACCTCAGACAGGCCGCCTCGAGCAGTACTTC
NA,NA,TRBJ2-3,TRBV3-1,CASSQVASTDTQYF,TGTGCCAGCAGCCAAGTGGCCAGCACAGATACGCAGTATTTT
TRBD2,NA,TRBJ2-1,TRBV29-1,CSVEGLAGGREQFF,TGCAGCGTTGAAGGTCTAGCGGGAGGTCGTGAGCAGTTCTTC
NA,few,TRBJ2-5,TRBV9,CASSVGDTPGRNQETQYF,TGTGCCAGCAGCGTAGGAGATACCCCTGGACGGAACCAAGAGACCCAGTACTTC
NA,many,TRBJ2-3,TRBV7-9,CASSLGQTGARTDTQYF,TGTGCCAGCAGCTTAGGGCAGACCGGAGCCCGCACAGATACGCAGTATTTT
TRBD1,many,TRBJ1-6,TRBV6-2/TRBV6-3,CASSATDRAPLHF,TGTGCCAGCAGTGCCACGGACAGGGCACCCCTCCACTTT
TRBD2,many,TRBJ2-7,TRBV29-1,CSVARGGGYEQYF,TGCAGCGTTGCCCGGGGCGGGGGCTACGAGCAGTACTTC
TRBD1,few,TRBJ1-2,TRBV5-4,CASSLMMGDRVGYTF,TGTGCCAGCAGCCTAATGATGGGGGACAGGGTCGGCTACACCTTC